This T cell receptor (beta chain) stems from a study of T cells in Graves' hyperthyroidism and ophthalmopathy. The source material, RNA transcripts, was used to amplify TCR beta CDR3 regions. A first-round RT-PCR of the TCR CDR3 used the HTBI primer set. TCRdb reanalysed the multiplex PCR reads using MiXCR and keeps one entry per CDR3 protein. Of fewer than 900,000 distinct CDR3 sequences in the sample, roughly 20% are singletons; the top ten hold 16%. This CDR3 region has 11 residues. This clonotype was seen ten or more times. A read error may produce the germline difference seen at one junction end.

The chain links TRBV12-3 or TRBV12-4 to TRBJ2-7, with D uncertain. This TCR was recovered from a woman aged 45-65 years with Graves' hyperthyroidism that later progressed to Graves' ophthalmopathy. The sequenced sample consisted of blood. CDR3: CASSLSHEQYF. The CDR3 DNA sequence: TGCGCCAGCAGCTTGAGCCACGAGCAGTACTTC.